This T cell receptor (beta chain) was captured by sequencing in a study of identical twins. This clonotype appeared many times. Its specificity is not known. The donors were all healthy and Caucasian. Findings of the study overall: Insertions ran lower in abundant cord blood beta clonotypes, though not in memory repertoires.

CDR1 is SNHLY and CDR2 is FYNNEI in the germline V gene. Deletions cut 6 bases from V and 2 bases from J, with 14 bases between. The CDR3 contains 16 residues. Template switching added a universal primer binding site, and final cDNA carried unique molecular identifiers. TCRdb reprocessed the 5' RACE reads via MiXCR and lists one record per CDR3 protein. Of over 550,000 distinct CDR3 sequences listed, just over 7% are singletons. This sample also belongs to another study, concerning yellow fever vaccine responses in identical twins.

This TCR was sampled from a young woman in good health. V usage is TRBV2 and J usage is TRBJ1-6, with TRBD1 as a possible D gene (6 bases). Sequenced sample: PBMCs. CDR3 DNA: TGTGCCAGCAGGGATACAGGGACTCCCTATAATTCACCCCTCCACTTT. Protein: CASRDTGTPYNSPLHF.